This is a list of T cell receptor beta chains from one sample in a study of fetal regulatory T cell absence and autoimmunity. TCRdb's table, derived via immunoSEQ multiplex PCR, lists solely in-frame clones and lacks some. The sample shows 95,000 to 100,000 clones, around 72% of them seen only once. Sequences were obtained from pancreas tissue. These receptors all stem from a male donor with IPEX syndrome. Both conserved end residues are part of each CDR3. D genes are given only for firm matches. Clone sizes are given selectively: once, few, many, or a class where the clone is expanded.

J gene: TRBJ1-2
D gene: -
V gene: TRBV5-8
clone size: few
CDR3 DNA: TGTGCCAGCAGCGGGGGACTCTATGGCTACACCTTC
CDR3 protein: CASSGGLYGYTF

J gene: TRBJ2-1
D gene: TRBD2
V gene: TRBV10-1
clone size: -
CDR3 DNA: TGCGCCAGCAGTGAGTCGGGCGGGAGCTCCTACAATGAGCAGTTCTTC
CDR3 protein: CASSESGGSSYNEQFF

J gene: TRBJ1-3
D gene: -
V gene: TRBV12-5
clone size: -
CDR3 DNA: TGTGCTAGTGGTTTCCGAGGGGGGGTCCCGAGCTCTGGAAACACCATATATTTT
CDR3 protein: CASGFRGGVPSSGNTIYF

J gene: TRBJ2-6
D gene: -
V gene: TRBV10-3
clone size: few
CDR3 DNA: TGTGCCATCAGTGAGAGGGGGGCCAACGTCCTGACTTTC
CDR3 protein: CAISERGANVLTF

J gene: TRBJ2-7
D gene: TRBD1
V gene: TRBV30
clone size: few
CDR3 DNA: TGTGCCTGGAGTGTAAAGACAGGGGGCGCGGAAGAGCAGTACTTC
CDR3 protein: CAWSVKTGGAEEQYF

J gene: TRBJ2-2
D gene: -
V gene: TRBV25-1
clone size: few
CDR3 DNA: TGTGCCAGCAGTGTAGGCACCGGGGAGCTGTTTTTT
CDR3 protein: CASSVGTGELFF

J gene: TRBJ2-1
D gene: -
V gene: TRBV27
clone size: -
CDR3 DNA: TGTGCCAGCAGTTTATCGCCCGGTGTCTACAATGAGCAGTTCTTC
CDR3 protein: CASSLSPGVYNEQFF

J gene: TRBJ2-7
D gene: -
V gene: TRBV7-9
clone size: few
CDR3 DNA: TGTGCCAGCAGCTTAGGGGGGCTTGACGAGCAGTACTTC
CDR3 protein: CASSLGGLDEQYF

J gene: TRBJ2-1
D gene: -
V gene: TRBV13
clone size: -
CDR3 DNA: TGTGCCAGCAGCTTAGGCCCCGCGGGCAGCTCCTACAATGAGCAGTTCTTC
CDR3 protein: CASSLGPAGSSYNEQFF

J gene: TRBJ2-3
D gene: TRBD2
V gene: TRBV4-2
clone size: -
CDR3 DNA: TGTGCCAGCAGCCAAGACGGGAGGACGCAGTATTTT
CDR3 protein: CASSQDGRTQYF

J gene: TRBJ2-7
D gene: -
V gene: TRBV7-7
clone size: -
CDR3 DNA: TGTGCTAGCAGCTTAGGCCCCCCCCGGGCGGGCCCCTCCTACGAGCAGTACTTC
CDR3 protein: CASSLGPPRAGPSYEQYF

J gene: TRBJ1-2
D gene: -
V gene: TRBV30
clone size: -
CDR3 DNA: TGTGCCTGGAGGGGACGGGGGGACTTTAACTATGGCTACACCTTC
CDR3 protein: CAWRGRGDFNYGYTF

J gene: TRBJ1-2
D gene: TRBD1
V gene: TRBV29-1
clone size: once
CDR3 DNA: TGCAGCTTCGGGACAGGAGGCGGCGGAATGTATGGCTACACCTTC
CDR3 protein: CSFGTGGGGMYGYTF

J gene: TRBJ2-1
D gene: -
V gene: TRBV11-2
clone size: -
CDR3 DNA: TGTGCCAGCAGCTTAGGACTCTCGAGCGGTACGTGGAATGAGCAGTTCTTC
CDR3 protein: CASSLGLSSGTWNEQFF

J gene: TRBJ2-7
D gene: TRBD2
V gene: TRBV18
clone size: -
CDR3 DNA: TGTGCCAGCTCACCCCTCGTCAGACTAGCGGGGGGACTAAACTACGAGCAGTACTTC
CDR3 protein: CASSPLVRLAGGLNYEQYF

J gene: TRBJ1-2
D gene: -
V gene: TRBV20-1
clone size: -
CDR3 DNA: TGCAGTGCAGGGGCCTTCTATGGCTACACCTTC
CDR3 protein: CSAGAFYGYTF

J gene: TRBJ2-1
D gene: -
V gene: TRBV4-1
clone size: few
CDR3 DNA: TGCGCCAGCAGCCAACTAGCCTACAATGAGCAGTTCTTC
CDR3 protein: CASSQLAYNEQFF

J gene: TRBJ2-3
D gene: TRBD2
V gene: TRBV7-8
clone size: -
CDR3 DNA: TGTGCCAGCAGCTTCTCGGGGGGGCCTGGAGATACGCAGTATTTT
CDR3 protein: CASSFSGGPGDTQYF

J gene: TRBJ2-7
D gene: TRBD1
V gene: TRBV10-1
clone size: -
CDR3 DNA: TGCGCCAGCAGGGGGACAGGCTACGAGCAGTACTTC
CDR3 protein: CASRGTGYEQYF

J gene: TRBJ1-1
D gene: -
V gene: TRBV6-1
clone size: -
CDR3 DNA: TGTGCCAGCAGTGATTCGTATACGCCGGCTGAAGCTTTCTTT
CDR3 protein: CASSDSYTPAEAFF

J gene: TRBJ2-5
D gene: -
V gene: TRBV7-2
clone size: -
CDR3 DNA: TGTGCCAGCAGCTTAGCGGGGTTCCCACAAGAGACCCAGTACTTC
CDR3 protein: CASSLAGFPQETQYF

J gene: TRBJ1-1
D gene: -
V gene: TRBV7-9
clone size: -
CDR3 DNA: TGTGCCAGCAGTCCTTATTTTGCGGGGGGGCCCGTGAACACTGAAGCTTTCTTT
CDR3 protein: CASSPYFAGGPVNTEAFF

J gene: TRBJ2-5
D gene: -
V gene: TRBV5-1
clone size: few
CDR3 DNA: TGCGCCAGCAGCTTGCGCCGAACTCCGCACCAAGAGACCCAGTACTTC
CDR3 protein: CASSLRRTPHQETQYF

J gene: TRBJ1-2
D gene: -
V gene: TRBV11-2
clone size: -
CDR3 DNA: TGTGCCAGCAGCTTCAACTATGGCTACACCTTC
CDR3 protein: CASSFNYGYTF

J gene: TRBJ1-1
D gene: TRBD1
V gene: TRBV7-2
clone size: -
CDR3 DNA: TGTGCCAGCAGTTCTCTTCGGACAGGGGAAGCTTTCTTT
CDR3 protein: CASSSLRTGEAFF

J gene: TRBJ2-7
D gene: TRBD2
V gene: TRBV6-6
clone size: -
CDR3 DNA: TGTGCCAGCGCATTTTCCACGAGCGGGGGAGCCTACGAGCAGTACTTC
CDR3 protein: CASAFSTSGGAYEQYF

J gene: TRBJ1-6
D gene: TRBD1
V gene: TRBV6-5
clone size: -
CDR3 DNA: TGTGCCAGCAGTTACGGGGACAGACCAAATTCACCCCTCCACTTT
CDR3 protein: CASSYGDRPNSPLHF

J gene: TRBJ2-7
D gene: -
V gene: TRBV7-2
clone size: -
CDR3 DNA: TGTGCCAGCAGCTTAGGGGTAGTCGCCTACGAGCAGTACTTC
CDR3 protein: CASSLGVVAYEQYF

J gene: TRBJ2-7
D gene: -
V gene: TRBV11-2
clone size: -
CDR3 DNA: TGTGCCAGCAGCTTAGAAATTAGGTCCTACGAGCAGTACTTC
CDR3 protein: CASSLEIRSYEQYF

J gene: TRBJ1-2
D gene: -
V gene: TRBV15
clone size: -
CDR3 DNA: TGTGCCACCAGCAGAGATTGCTGGGAGACAAGGACCCATGGCTACACCTTC
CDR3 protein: CATSRDCWETRTHGYTF

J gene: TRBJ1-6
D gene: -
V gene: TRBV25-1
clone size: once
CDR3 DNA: TGTGCCAGCAGTGAATATAGCCCCGGTCTTTTGGGTTCACCCCTCCACTTT
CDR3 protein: CASSEYSPGLLGSPLHF

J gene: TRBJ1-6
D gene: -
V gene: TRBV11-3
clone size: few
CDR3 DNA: TGTGCCAGCAGCTTTCTGACGGTTAATTCACCCCTCCACTTT
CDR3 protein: CASSFLTVNSPLHF

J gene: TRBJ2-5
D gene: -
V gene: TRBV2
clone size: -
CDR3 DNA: TGTGCCAGCAAGGGGCTAGCTCAAGGGGAGACCCAGTACTTC
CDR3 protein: CASKGLAQGETQYF

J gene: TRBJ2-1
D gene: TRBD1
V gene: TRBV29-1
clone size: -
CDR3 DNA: TGCAGCGTGACAGGGAATGAGCAGTTCTTC
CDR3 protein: CSVTGNEQFF

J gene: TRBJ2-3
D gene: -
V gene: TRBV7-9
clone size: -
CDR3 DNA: TGTGCCAGCAGCTTACTGACAGCCACAGATACGCAGTATTTT
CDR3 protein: CASSLLTATDTQYF